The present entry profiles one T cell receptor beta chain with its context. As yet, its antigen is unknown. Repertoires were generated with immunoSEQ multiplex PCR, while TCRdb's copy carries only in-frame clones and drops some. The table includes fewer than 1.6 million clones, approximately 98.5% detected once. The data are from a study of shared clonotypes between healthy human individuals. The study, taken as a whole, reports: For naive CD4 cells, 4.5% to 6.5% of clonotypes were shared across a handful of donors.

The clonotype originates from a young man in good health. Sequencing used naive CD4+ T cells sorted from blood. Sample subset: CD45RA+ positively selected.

The CDR3 region has the DNA TGTGCCTGGAGTCGAGAGGCAAGGAACACCGGGGAGCTGTTTTTT. This translates into CAWSREARNTGELFF. The genes are TRBV30 and TRBJ2-2; D gene unclear. Germline lookup yields CDR1 GTSNPN and CDR2 SVGIG (reference sequence). The CDR3 sequence is 15 residues long. V was shortened by 2 bases and J by 1 base, with 11 bases between the two germline ends.